The T cell receptor (beta chain) under discussion was sequenced for a study of spatial heterogeneity in lung cancer. This clonotype has just one count. CDR3 length: 16 residues. Germline CDR1 and CDR2: SGHTA and FQGNSA. V shed 6 bases, J shed 2 bases, and the junction held 9 bases outside the gene matches. Regarding time point: blood at routine non-recurrence follow-up after resection. Each TCR cDNA molecule bore a unique molecular identifier. One entry per CDR3 protein, called by TCRdb with MiXCR from the 5' RACE reads. The table lists 100,000 to 120,000 distinct CDR3 sequences, 9.5% to 14% of them singletons, with roughly a quarter in the top ten.

The rearrangement joins TRBV7-2 to TRBJ2-3, with TRBD2 matching over 9 bases. This receptor was obtained from a female donor with early-stage non-small cell lung cancer. Source: PBMCs, taken at follow-up. CDR3 amino acids: CASRKGTSIYTDTQYF. In nucleotides, the CDR3 is TGTGCCAGCAGGAAAGGGACTAGCATCTACACAGATACGCAGTATTTT.